Below, 19 T cell receptor beta chains from the same sample are listed, as sequenced in a study of radiotherapy plus CTLA-4 blockade in lung cancer (dated by TCRdb to between 2018 and 2020). Library generation was performed with the immunoSEQ multiplex PCR assay. As stored in TCRdb, this immuneACCESS dataset retains in-frame rearrangements with V and J assigned. A fraction of the clones does not appear; measured against another copy, unresolved V genes explain less than half of the discrepancy, and the remainder lacks a known reason. This sample holds under 95,000 clones; around 76% were observed only once. Over 20% of the sample goes to the ten largest clones. Source: peripheral blood, taken from a patient treated with radiotherapy plus ipilimumab. The receptors here all came from a human donor with non-small cell lung cancer whose response to radiotherapy plus ipilimumab could not be evaluated. Some clones in this sample may be carry-over from other donors' samples.

This clone was recorded once. The chain has TRBV27 and TRBJ1-1; 12 bases fit TRBD1. Germline lookup yields CDR1 MNHEY and CDR2 SMNVEV (reference sequence). After removal of 6 bases from V and 0 bases from J, the junction contained 2 bases not matched to a gene. The CDR3 contains 15 residues. The CDR3 region has the DNA TGTGCCAGCAGAGGGACAGGGGGCATGAACACTGAAGCTTTCTTT. This sequence encodes CASRGTGGMNTEAFF.

The chain employs TRBV11-3 and TRBJ1-1, with 7 nucleotides matching TRBD1. V dropped 5 bases and J dropped 0; count of bases not matched to a gene: 6. The CDR3 has 15 residues. CDR1 is SGHNT, CDR2 YENEEA, per germline. The CDR3 DNA reads as TGTGCCAGCAGCCCGACAGGGTTCATGAACACTGAAGCTTTCTTT. This gives the protein CASSPTGFMNTEAFF. Drawing the rest from reference TRBV11-3 and TRBJ1-1, the complete variable domain is EAGVVQSPRYKIIEKKQPVAFWCNPISGHNTLYWYLQNLGQGPELLIRYENEEAVDDSQLPKDRFSAERLKGVDSTLKIQPAELGDSAVYLCASSPTGFMNTEAFFGQGTRLTVV.

The V call is TRBV27, the J call TRBJ1-2, with D possibly matching TRBD1 (6 bases). CDR1 MNHEY and CDR2 SMNVEV come from the germline V gene (reference sequence). Trimming cost V 6 bases and J 6 bases, with 17 bases left between them. CDR3 length: 14 residues. CDR3 loop: CASRSGAGVDGYTF. The CDR3 DNA reads as TGTGCCAGCAGATCAGGGGCCGGGGTTGATGGCTACACCTTC.

The chain carries TRBV18 and TRBJ1-2; D remains unclear. The CDR3 is made up of 13 amino acids. The V and J ends lost 3 bases and 7 bases respectively, with 12 bases between them. Germline V gene data show CDR1 as KGHSH and CDR2 as LQKENI. CDR3 sequence: CASSPGRGIGYTF. In DNA, the CDR3 is TGTGCCAGCTCACCTGGCAGAGGAATTGGCTACACCTTC.

V and J are TRBV5-1 and TRBJ1-2; tentatively, D is TRBD1 (5 bases). The length of the CDR3 is 16 residues. Germline CDR1 SGHRS, CDR2 YFSETQ. With 1 base removed from V and 4 bases from J, the gap between germline ends came to 17 bases. Written as DNA, the CDR3 is TGCGCCAGCAGCTTGTCTTGGGGCGCTCCCCTCTATGGCTACACCTTC. Translation gives CASSLSWGAPLYGYTF.

The chain recombines TRBV27 with TRBJ2-5; 7 positions agree with TRBD2. The end of the DNA fits TRBJ2-7 better, so the J call may be wrong. Germline V gene lookup returns CDR1 MNHEY and CDR2 SMNVEV (reference sequence). The CDR3 contains 14 residues. The CDR3 region has the DNA TGTGCCAGCAGTTTATGGACTAGGCCTCTCGAGCAGTACTTC. This encodes CASSLWTRPLEQYF.

CDR3 nucleotides: TGTGCCAGCAGCCCACAGGGAGACTATGGCTACACCTTC. Translated: CASSPQGDYGYTF. The rearrangement uses TRBV9 and TRBJ1-2, with D perhaps matching TRBD1 (6 bases). CDR1 and CDR2 (germline): SGDLS, YYNGEE. Trimming left V 4 bases short and J 3 bases short, with 10 bases between. The CDR3 runs to 13 residues.

The rearrangement uses TRBV6-1 and TRBJ2-7; 11 bases fit TRBD2. CDR1 MNHNS and CDR2 SASEGT come from the germline V gene. V lost 1 base, J lost 2 bases, and 4 bases stayed unmatched. There are 16 residues in the CDR3. CDR3 region: CASSEVLAGGPYEQYF. Here the CDR3 DNA reads TGTGCCAGCAGTGAAGTCCTAGCGGGGGGCCCCTACGAGCAGTACTTC.

The chain combines TRBV30 with TRBJ1-1; D is undetermined. CDR3 size: 14 residues. The germline gives CDR1 GTSNPN, CDR2 SVGIG (reference sequence). V was shortened by 3 bases and J by 4 bases, with 15 bases between the two germline ends. CDR3 bases: TGTGCCTGGAGGGCTCGGACCAGCGGCACTGAAGCTTTCTTT. It translates to CAWRARTSGTEAFF.

The table lists this clone with a count of one. Other DNA variants within this sample encode the same CDR3. CDR3 in amino acids: CASSFAGDTEAFF. The CDR3 bases are TGTGCCAGCAGTTTTGCAGGGGACACTGAAGCTTTCTTT. V usage is TRBV28 and J usage is TRBJ1-1; D might be TRBD1 (6 bases). Trimming left V 3 bases short and J 3 bases short, with 8 bases between. The CDR3 runs 13 residues. In germline, CDR1 is MDHEN, CDR2 SYDVKM.

The CDR3 DNA reads TGCGCCAGCAGCTTACAGGGAGGGGAAGAGACCCAGTACTTC. Its translation: CASSLQGGEETQYF. J is TRBJ2-5 and V is TRBV5-1, with D perhaps TRBD2 (7 bases). Trimming took off 2 bases at V and 3 bases at J, with 11 bases between the two ends. The CDR3 runs 14 residues. In germline, CDR1 is SGHRS, CDR2 YFSETQ.

The rearrangement joins TRBV5-8 to TRBJ1-1; 9 nucleotides agree with TRBD1. Germline CDR1 is SGHTS and CDR2 is YDEGEE. V was clipped by 3 bases and J by 6 bases; unmatched bases: 15. This CDR3 has 17 amino acids. CDR3 coding DNA: TGTGCCAGCAGCTCCGCCTGGGACAGGGTTCGGGGAGCTGAAGCTTTCTTT. Its protein is CASSSAWDRVRGAEAFF.

The chain joins TRBV4-1 to TRBJ2-1, with TRBD1 matching over 11 bases. CDR1 and CDR2 from the germline V gene are MGHRA and YSYEKL. The CDR3 is 16 residues long. Trimming removed 5 bases from V and 7 bases from J; junction bases left unmatched: 10. The CDR3 sequence is CASSKDGQGAGNEQFF. For the CDR3, the DNA is TGCGCCAGCAGCAAGGACGGACAGGGGGCCGGAAATGAGCAGTTCTTC.

The genes are TRBV5-1 and TRBJ2-7; 10 nucleotides agree with TRBD1. The CDR3 totals 15 residues. CDR1 SGHRS and CDR2 YFSETQ come from the germline V gene. V gave up 4 bases and J gave up 7 bases; unmatched junction bases: 11. CDR3 coding DNA: TGCGCCAGCAGCCAAGGGACAGGGGCCCTCGTGGAGCAGTACTTC. Its protein product is CASSQGTGALVEQYF. The complete variable domain, with remaining parts taken from reference TRBV5-1 and TRBJ2-7, reads KAGVTQTPRYLIKTRGQQVTLSCSPISGHRSVSWYQQTPGQGLQFLFEYFSETQRNKGNFPGRFSGRQFSNSRSEMNVSTLELGDSALYLCASSQGTGALVEQYFGPGTRLTVT.

This clone occurred once. J is TRBJ2-5 and V is TRBV18; 15 nucleotides line up with TRBD2. This CDR3 comprises 17 residues. Unmatched junction bases numbered 2, after V lost 1 base and J lost 2 bases. The germline CDR1 and CDR2 sequences are KGHSH and LQKENI. For the CDR3, the DNA is TGTGCCAGCTCACCACGGGGACTAGCGGGGGGACAAGAGACCCAGTACTTC. Protein sequence: CASSPRGLAGGQETQYF.

The chain combines TRBV19 with TRBJ1-4; possible D gene TRBD1, 6 bases. This CDR3 has 16 residues. CDR1 LNHDA and CDR2 SQIVND come from the germline V gene (reference sequence). V lost 11 bases, J lost 1 base, and 20 bases lay in between. The CDR3: CASGGGAAKTNEKLFF. In DNA, the CDR3 is TGTGCCTCAGGCGGGGGGGCCGCGAAAACTAATGAAAAACTGTTTTTT.

This rearrangement joins TRBV5-5 to TRBJ1-1; maybe TRBD1 (5 bases). V was cut by 6 bases and J by 1 base, with 10 bases left in between. The CDR3 has 13 residues. Germline V gene data show CDR1 as SGHKS and CDR2 as YYEKEE (reference sequence). The CDR3 DNA reads as TGTGCCAGCACCCCAACAGGGAACACTGAAGCTTTCTTT. Its protein is CASTPTGNTEAFF.

This sequence joins TRBV5-1 and TRBJ2-7, with D possibly being TRBD1 (5 bases). The ends were cut back, 2 bases at V and 7 bases at J, with 13 bases in the middle. This CDR3 has 13 amino acids. Per germline, CDR1 SGHRS and CDR2 YFSETQ. For the CDR3, the DNA is TGCGCCAGCAGCTTAGGTCAGGGTGGGGAGCAGTACTTC. Translating gives CASSLGQGGEQYF.

The chain uses TRBV7-9 and TRBJ2-3; 9 positions agree with TRBD2. The CDR3 runs to 16 residues. V gave up 5 bases and J gave up 3 bases; unmatched junction bases: 9. CDR1 and CDR2 (germline): SEHNR, FQNEAQ (reference sequence). The CDR3 spells CASSPPGSGGTDTQYF. As DNA, the CDR3 is TGTGCCAGCAGCCCCCCGGGGAGCGGGGGGACAGATACGCAGTATTTT.